The 19 T cell receptor beta chains below were found in one sample sequenced in a study of blood T cell repertoires in COVID-19. TCRdb's copy holds only in-frame clones and misses some; the assay was immunoSEQ multiplex PCR. The sample has about 230,000 clones, over 80% seen once; the top ten hold less than 3%. Sequencing was performed on peripheral blood. The receptors shown here come from a man younger than 40 with COVID-19, enrolled during active disease.

The chain uses TRBV7-3 and TRBJ2-2; 7 nucleotides align to TRBD1. The V and J ends lost 0 bases and 8 bases, in that order; junction bases with no gene match: 6. Germline V gives CDR1 SGHTA, CDR2 FQGTGA. CDR3 length: 15 residues. CDR3 region: CASSLTQTGSGELFF. Here the CDR3 DNA reads TGTGCCAGCAGCTTAACGCAGACAGGGTCAGGGGAGCTGTTTTTT.

This chain links TRBV7-2 with TRBJ2-5; no reliable D call. CDR1 SGHTA and CDR2 FQGNSA come from the germline V gene. Trimming removed 2 bases at V and 4 bases at J, with 11 bases between. The CDR3 is 14 residues long. The CDR3 sequence is CASSLPGFLETQYF. DNA of the CDR3: TGTGCCAGCAGCTTACCCGGGTTCTTAGAGACCCAGTACTTC.

The CDR3 here is CASSVQGFPEEQYF. As DNA, the CDR3 is TGTGCCAGTAGTGTACAGGGATTCCCTGAGGAGCAGTACTTC. V is TRBV19 and J is TRBJ2-7; D perhaps matches TRBD1 (6 bases). The V gene lost 5 bases and the J gene lost 7 bases, with 18 bases spanning the gap. In germline, CDR1 is LNHDA, CDR2 SQIVND (reference sequence). This CDR3 has 14 amino acids.

The chain employs TRBV6-5 and TRBJ1-6; the D gene is possibly TRBD1 (5 bases). Germline CDR1 MNHEY, CDR2 SVGAGI. With 6 bases removed from V and 8 bases from J, the gap between germline ends came to 11 bases. The CDR3 has 13 residues. The chain's CDR3 is CASSQGRDSPLHF. DNA of the CDR3: TGTGCCAGCAGCCAGGGTAGGGATTCACCCCTCCACTTT.

V gene TRBV6-6 combines with J gene TRBJ2-5; TRBD1 might be the D (5 bases). The V end was cut by 5 bases, the J end by 4 bases, with 14 bases between. This CDR3 comprises 14 residues. CDR1 MNHNY and CDR2 SVGAGI come from the germline V gene (reference sequence). CDR3 in amino acids: CASSRRGPTETQYF. In DNA form, the CDR3 reads TGTGCCAGCAGTAGAAGGGGCCCCACAGAGACCCAGTACTTC.

V gene TRBV5-4 combines with J gene TRBJ2-1; TRBD2 matches at 12 bases. CDR1 SGHNT and CDR2 YYREEE come from the germline V gene (reference sequence). The CDR3 length is 15 residues. The V and J ends lost 0 bases and 10 bases, in that order; junction bases with no gene match: 5. CDR3 loop: CASSLELAGGGEQFF. The CDR3 DNA is TGTGCCAGCAGCTTGGAACTAGCGGGAGGTGGGGAGCAGTTCTTC.

CDR3 DNA: TGTGCCAGCAGCTACTCCTGGGGGACAAACACTGAAGCTTTCTTT. Its protein product is CASSYSWGTNTEAFF. The V and J genes are TRBV28 and TRBJ1-1; D may be TRBD1 (6 bases). Germline V gene sequence: CDR1 MDHEN, CDR2 SYDVKM. Between the trimmed V and J ends, which lost 6 bases and 2 bases, there was a span of 16 bases. The length of the CDR3 is 15 residues.

This chain uses TRBV27 with TRBJ1-2; D is uncertain. Trimming pared 1 base from V and 2 bases from J, leaving 8 bases between. The CDR3 runs 14 residues. The V gene's germline CDR1 is MNHEY and CDR2 SMNVEV (reference sequence). The CDR3 nucleotides read TGTGCCAGCAGTTTATTAGACACCAACTATGGCTACACCTTC. Protein product: CASSLLDTNYGYTF.

This chain links TRBV5-1 with TRBJ1-5; 7 nucleotides line up with TRBD1. Germline trimming cut 1 base from V and 5 bases from J; bases unmatched to any gene: 6. Germline V gene lookup returns CDR1 SGHRS and CDR2 YFSETQ. There are 15 residues in the CDR3. The CDR3 loop reads CASSLTGAEDQPQHF. In DNA form, the CDR3 reads TGCGCCAGCAGCTTGACAGGGGCGGAGGATCAGCCCCAGCATTTT.

The CDR3 DNA reads as TGTGCCAGCAGCCGATACTCGGGAGGGCTGACAGATACGCAGTATTTT. Its translation is CASSRYSGGLTDTQYF. The chain combines TRBV7-9 with TRBJ2-3; 8 bases agree with TRBD2. This CDR3 contains 16 residues. Germline V gene data show CDR1 as SEHNR and CDR2 as FQNEAQ (reference sequence). With V trimmed by 5 bases and J by 3 bases, 10 bases remained unmatched. Together with reference TRBV7-9 and TRBJ2-3, the CDR3 gives the full variable domain: DTGVSQNPRHKITKRGQNVTFRCDPISEHNRLYWYRQTLGQGPEFLTYFQNEAQLEKSRLLSDRFSAERPKGSFSTLEIQRTEQGDSAMYLCASSRYSGGLTDTQYFGPGTRLTVL.

This chain uses TRBV7-9 with TRBJ2-3; D perhaps matches TRBD1 (6 bases). Germline V gene sequence: CDR1 SEHNR, CDR2 FQNEAQ (reference sequence). The CDR3 sequence is 11 residues long. The CDR3 nucleotides read TGTGCGGCAGAGGGGGCAGATACGCAGTATTTT. Encoded protein: CAAEGADTQYF. The variable domain in full, completed from reference TRBV7-9 and TRBJ2-3, reads DTGVSQNPRHKITKRGQNVTFRCDPISEHNRLYWYRQTLGQGPEFLTYFQNEAQLEKSRLLSDRFSAERPKGSFSTLEIQRTEQGDSAMYLCAAEGADTQYFGPGTRLTVL.

This rearrangement joins TRBV7-9 to TRBJ1-2, with D possibly matching TRBD1 (6 bases). Germline V gives CDR1 SEHNR, CDR2 FQNEAQ (reference sequence). The CDR3 runs 15 residues. Trimming removed 5 bases from V and 3 bases from J, with 16 bases in between. The CDR3 region is CASSPYEGEYYGYTF. The CDR3 nucleotides are TGTGCCAGCAGCCCCTATGAGGGGGAATACTATGGCTACACCTTC.

The V call is TRBV5-1, the J call TRBJ2-1; a possible D gene is TRBD2 (7 bases). The CDR3 extends over 15 amino acids. From germline, CDR1 is SGHRS and CDR2 YFSETQ. Between the trimmed V and J ends, which lost 6 bases and 0 bases, there was a span of 13 bases. The CDR3 region has the DNA TGCGCCAGCACTATAGGGGGGGACTCCTACAATGAGCAGTTCTTC. This translates into CASTIGGDSYNEQFF.

V gene TRBV7-3 combines with J gene TRBJ2-5; TRBD2 matches at 7 bases. CDR1 is SGHTA, CDR2 FQGTGA, per germline. The CDR3 is 14 amino acids. The V gene end was trimmed by 3 bases and the J gene end by 5 bases; junction bases not matched to a gene: 6. The CDR3 spells CASSFAGEKETQYF. CDR3 DNA: TGTGCCAGCAGCTTTGCGGGAGAAAAGGAGACCCAGTACTTC.

The V and J genes are TRBV7-2 and TRBJ1-6, with a tentative D call TRBD1 (5 bases). The CDR3 consists of 15 residues. In germline, CDR1 is SGHTA, CDR2 FQGNSA. V was shortened by 1 base and J by 9 bases, with 13 bases between the two germline ends. Here the CDR3 DNA reads TGTGCCAGCAGCTTAGTTCTCGGGGGTAGTTCACCCCTCCACTTT. This codes for CASSLVLGGSSPLHF.

This clone was recorded a few times. The chain carries TRBV11-2 and TRBJ2-7; 13 bases match TRBD2. V lost 1 base, J lost 6 bases, and 0 bases stayed unmatched. The CDR3 loop spans 14 amino acids. CDR1 is SGHAT, CDR2 FQNNGV, per germline. The CDR3: CASSLGTSGSEQYF. The CDR3 nucleotides are TGTGCCAGCAGCTTAGGGACTAGCGGGAGCGAGCAGTACTTC.

The chain combines TRBV28 with TRBJ2-1; no clear D. Germline CDR1 reads MDHEN; CDR2 reads SYDVKM. This CDR3 has 12 residues. The V end was cut by 8 bases, the J end by 3 bases, with 8 bases between. CDR3 nucleotide sequence: TGTGCCAGCCCGCAGGACTACAATGAGCAGTTCTTC. This translates into CASPQDYNEQFF.

This chain uses TRBV6-6 with TRBJ2-3; TRBD2 agrees at 9 bases. Trimming at V came to 2 bases and at J to 5 bases, leaving 5 bases not matched to a gene. Per germline, CDR1 MNHNY and CDR2 SVGAGI (reference sequence). The CDR3 has 15 residues. The DNA of the CDR3 is TGTGCCAGCAGTTACGGGGAACTAGCGGGAGATACGCAGTATTTT. This encodes CASSYGELAGDTQYF.

This chain joins TRBV28 and TRBJ2-4; 9 bases align to TRBD1. The CDR3 covers 20 residues. Germline V gene sequence: CDR1 MDHEN, CDR2 SYDVKM. The trim removed 5 bases at V and 1 base at J, leaving 18 bases unmatched. The CDR3 DNA follows: TGTGCCAGCAGTCGTCCGAGGGACAGGGCAGGGCGCGGGGCCAAAAACATTCAGTACTTC. Protein sequence: CASSRPRDRAGRGAKNIQYF.